This TCR beta chain was found in a study of control samples from healthy donors and cancer patients. Clones were sequenced by immunoSEQ multiplex PCR, and TCRdb holds only the in-frame ones, with some missing. The sample includes 120,000 to 150,000 clones, around 85% seen only once; the top ten take just over 8.5%. Trimming stripped 5 bases from V and 8 bases from J, with 18 bases between. The CDR3 is 14 residues long. Germline V gene sequence: CDR1 MDHEN, CDR2 SYDVKM. The receptor was isolated from a woman aged 30 to 39 in good health. The chain is built from TRBV28 and TRBJ1-2; D is undetermined. The sample comprised blood. CDR3 amino acids: CASSLTRVTWGYTF. CDR3 coding DNA: TGTGCCAGCAGTCTAACCCGGGTCACATGGGGCTACACCTTC.